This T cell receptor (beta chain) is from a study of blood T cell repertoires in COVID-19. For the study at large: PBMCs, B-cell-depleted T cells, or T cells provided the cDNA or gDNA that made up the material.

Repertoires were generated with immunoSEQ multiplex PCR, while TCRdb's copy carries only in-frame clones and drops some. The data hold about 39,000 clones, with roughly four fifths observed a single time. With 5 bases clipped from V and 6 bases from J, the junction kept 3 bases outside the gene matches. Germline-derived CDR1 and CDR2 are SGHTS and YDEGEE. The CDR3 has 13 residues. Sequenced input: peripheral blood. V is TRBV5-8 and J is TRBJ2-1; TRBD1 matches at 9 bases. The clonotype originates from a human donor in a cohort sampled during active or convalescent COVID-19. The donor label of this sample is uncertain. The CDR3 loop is CASRDRGRNEQFF. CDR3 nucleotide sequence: TGTGCCAGCAGGGACAGGGGCCGCAATGAGCAGTTCTTC.